This T cell receptor beta chain was recorded in a study of CD8 T cells in Susac syndrome. This CDR3 is built from 13 residues. Trimming took 5 bases from V and 1 from J, leaving 8 bases between them. CDR1 is LNHDA, CDR2 SQIVND, per germline (reference sequence). With random hexamers, reverse transcription was performed on about 0.5 to 1 ug of RNA. In TCRdb, the immunoSEQ multiplex PCR reads were re-called with MiXCR into one record per CDR3 protein. The data hold under 95,000 distinct CDR3 sequences, with just under 95% observed a single time. This chain joins TRBV19 and TRBJ1-1; D might be TRBD1 (5 bases). The clonotype was recovered from a human donor with Susac syndrome. Sequenced input: CD8+ T cells from PBMCs. The CDR3 DNA is TGTGCCAGTAGTCTGACAGAGAACACTGAAGCTTTCTTT. Its translation: CASSLTENTEAFF.